This TCR beta chain appears in the sequencing data of a study of blood T cell repertoires in COVID-19. Study at large: Acute-phase and convalescent COVID-19 samples originated in the United States, Italy and Spain. T cells, B-cell-depleted T cells, or PBMCs provided the cDNA or gDNA that served as material.

This CDR3 contains 14 residues. V was cut by 3 bases and J by 3 bases, with 9 bases left in between. Germline V gene lookup returns CDR1 SEHNR and CDR2 FQNEAQ (reference sequence). As processed by the authors: Reference gene primer amplification in the assay estimated nucleated cell counts. Data came from immunoSEQ multiplex PCR; TCRdb stores just in-frame clones and leaves some out. V and J calls and clone size are those listed in that table; D and trimming were worked out from the DNA. The data contain some 230,000 clones, 70% to 90% of them singletons. Sequenced sample: peripheral blood. The genes are TRBV7-9 and TRBJ1-3; D call uncertain. This TCR was sampled from a young man who had recovered from COVID-19. This CDR3 reads CASSFVGGGNTIYF. The CDR3 DNA sequence: TGTGCCAGCAGCTTCGTTGGAGGTGGAAACACCATATATTTT. The variable domain in full, with the rest retrieved from reference TRBV7-9 and TRBJ1-3, is DTGVSQNPRHKITKRGQNVTFRCDPISEHNRLYWYRQTLGQGPEFLTYFQNEAQLEKSRLLSDRFSAERPKGSFSTLEIQRTEQGDSAMYLCASSFVGGGNTIYFGEGSWLTVV.